The 32 T cell receptor beta chains below were found in one sample sequenced in a study of CD8 T cells in ankylosing spondylitis. TCRdb independently ran MiXCR on the 5' RACE reads; one entry per CDR3 protein. The sample shows about 160,000 distinct CDR3 sequences, 18% of them seen only once. The sample was blood, either unsorted or a sorted T cell fraction (not recorded which). Receptor source: a male donor with ankylosing spondylitis or in good health (not recorded which).

V usage is TRBV27 and J usage is TRBJ2-1, with 7 bases fitting TRBD1. V was clipped by 3 bases and J by 6 bases; unmatched bases: 2. Germline CDR1 is MNHEY and CDR2 is SMNVEV (reference sequence). This CDR3 spans 13 amino acids. The CDR3 region is CASSFWDSNEQFF. Written as DNA, the CDR3 is TGTGCCAGCAGTTTCTGGGACAGCAATGAGCAGTTCTTC.

V and J are TRBV20-1 and TRBJ2-7, with a possible D match to TRBD2 (6 bases). Trimming pared 6 bases from V and 1 base from J, leaving 16 bases between. Germline-derived CDR1 and CDR2 are DFQATT and SNEGSKA (reference sequence). CDR3 length: 14 residues. The CDR3 loop is CSAGGGAGSYEQYF. The CDR3 region has the DNA TGCAGTGCGGGAGGCGGGGCAGGGTCCTACGAGCAGTACTTC.

This clonotype was seen repeatedly, ten times or more. J is TRBJ2-7 and V is TRBV11-1; D not resolved. V lost 5 bases and J lost 3, with 14 bases in between. The V gene's germline CDR1 is SGHAT and CDR2 FQDESV (reference sequence). The length of the CDR3 is 14 residues. DNA for the CDR3: TGTGCCAGCAGCAGTCGGGTAAAGGGCTACGAGCAGTACTTC. This codes for CASSSRVKGYEQYF. The full variable domain, in which reference TRBV11-1 and TRBJ2-7 provide the parts outside the CDR3, is EAEVAQSPRYKITEKSQAVAFWCDPISGHATLYWYRQILGQGPELLVQFQDESVVDDSQLPKDRFSAERLKGVDSTLKIQPAELGDSAMYLCASSSRVKGYEQYFGPGTRLTVT.

The V and J genes are TRBV29-1 and TRBJ2-7; 11 nucleotides agree with TRBD2. Germline CDR1 and CDR2: SQVTM and ANQGSEA. The CDR3 has 15 residues. J lost 2 bases, V lost 6 bases, and 9 bases had no gene match. This chain's CDR3 is CSVERTSGSTYEQYF. In DNA, the CDR3 is TGCAGCGTAGAAAGGACTAGCGGGTCCACCTACGAGCAGTACTTC.

This clonotype was observed a few times. The J gene is TRBJ1-1, the V gene TRBV28, with D perhaps TRBD1 (5 bases). Trimming took off 5 bases at V and 1 base at J, with 14 bases between the two ends. CDR1 is MDHEN and CDR2 is SYDVKM in the germline V gene. The CDR3 is made up of 15 amino acids. The CDR3: CASSRGDLPNTEAFF. DNA for the CDR3: TGTGCCAGCAGTCGAGGGGACTTACCGAACACTGAAGCTTTCTTT.

This clonotype was counted many times. The chain has TRBV20-1 and TRBJ2-7; TRBD2 matches 9 bases. The CDR3 is 18 residues long. The junction had 18 bases not matched to a gene; V was cut back by 6 bases and J by 0 bases. CDR1 and CDR2 from the germline V gene are DFQATT and SNEGSKA (reference sequence). CDR3 region: CSATPVLAGRGGSYEQYF. In DNA form, the CDR3 reads TGCAGTGCCACCCCGGTTCTAGCGGGAAGAGGTGGCTCCTACGAGCAGTACTTC.

This clonotype was recorded many times. The chain couples TRBV5-1 to TRBJ2-7; TRBD1 is a possible D gene (5 bases). The V gene's germline CDR1 is SGHRS and CDR2 YFSETQ. The length of the CDR3 is 13 residues. V was pared by 0 bases and J by 2 bases, with 6 bases between. Written as DNA, the CDR3 is TGCGCCAGCAGCTTGGAACAGGCCTACGAGCAGTACTTC. This translates into CASSLEQAYEQYF.

The table lists this clonotype with a few counts. The J gene is TRBJ2-1, the V gene TRBV5-1, with no clear D. This CDR3 has 13 amino acids. Germline CDR1 is SGHRS and CDR2 is YFSETQ. V was clipped by 3 bases and J by 10 bases, with 14 bases between them. This CDR3 reads CASSSTGRPEQFF. CDR3 coding DNA: TGCGCCAGCAGCTCCACCGGACGGCCAGAGCAGTTCTTC.

The chain has TRBV20-1 and TRBJ2-4, with unresolved D. This CDR3 has 13 amino acids. V shed 0 bases and J shed 4 bases, with 7 bases lying between them. The germline CDR1 and CDR2 sequences are DFQATT and SNEGSKA (reference sequence). CDR3 coding DNA: TGCAGTGCTAGAGATCTAACGAAAAACATTCAGTACTTC. It is translated as CSARDLTKNIQYF.

This clonotype was observed at least ten times. The chain links TRBV20-1 to TRBJ2-3, with 8 nucleotides matching TRBD1. Germline loops: CDR1 DFQATT, CDR2 SNEGSKA (reference sequence). The CDR3 is made up of 17 amino acids. V gave up 0 bases and J gave up 0 bases; unmatched junction bases: 8. The CDR3 coding sequence is TGCAGTGCTAGAGATCGGACAGGGAGTCCTAGCACAGATACGCAGTATTTT. Translation gives CSARDRTGSPSTDTQYF.

The chain has TRBV5-1 and TRBJ2-3; D is undetermined. The CDR3 runs to 14 residues. Deletions cut 6 bases from V and 2 bases from J, with 13 bases between. Germline V gives CDR1 SGHRS, CDR2 YFSETQ. The CDR3 here is CASTQDWPTDTQYF. The CDR3 nucleotides are TGCGCCAGCACACAAGACTGGCCCACAGATACGCAGTATTTT.

This clonotype was found many times. This sequence joins TRBV5-1 and TRBJ1-1; tentatively, D is TRBD1 (6 bases). The CDR3 is 14 residues long. Germline values: CDR1 SGHRS, CDR2 YFSETQ. V was trimmed by 1 base and J by 6 bases, leaving 13 bases between them. The CDR3 sequence is CASSLLRGKAEAFF. As DNA, the CDR3 is TGCGCCAGCAGCTTGCTCAGGGGCAAGGCTGAAGCTTTCTTT.

This clonotype was recorded at least ten times. The chain links TRBV5-1 to TRBJ2-5, with a tentative D call TRBD2 (6 bases). The V and J ends lost 0 bases and 2 bases respectively, with 8 bases between them. CDR1 and CDR2 (germline): SGHRS, YFSETQ. CDR3 length: 14 amino acids. In DNA form, the CDR3 reads TGCGCCAGCAGCTTGGTGGGGGGTCAAGAGACCCAGTACTTC. It specifies CASSLVGGQETQYF.

This clonotype has only a few counts. J is TRBJ1-5 and V is TRBV19; 7 nucleotides align to TRBD1. V lost 8 bases to trimming and J lost 2 bases; unmatched junction nucleotides: 9. The CDR3 is made up of 15 amino acids. CDR1 and CDR2 from the germline V gene are LNHDA and SQIVND (reference sequence). Here the CDR3 reads CASGTTGFGNQPQHF. The CDR3 nucleotides read TGTGCCAGTGGCACGACAGGGTTTGGCAATCAGCCCCAGCATTTT. Full variable domain (rest looked up from reference TRBV19 and TRBJ1-5): DGGITQSPKYLFRKEGQNVTLSCEQNLNHDAMYWYRQDPGQGLRLIYYSQIVNDFQKGDIAEGYSVSREKKESFPLTVTSAQKNPTAFYLCASGTTGFGNQPQHFGDGTRLSIL.

This clonotype was seen ten or more times. The chain employs TRBV5-1 and TRBJ2-3; the D is unclear. This CDR3 region has 13 residues. V lost 1 base and J lost 4, with 7 bases in between. Per germline, CDR1 SGHRS and CDR2 YFSETQ. The CDR3 DNA is TGCGCCAGCAGCTTGTCCCCGGCAGATACGCAGTATTTT. Translated, it gives CASSLSPADTQYF.

The V and J genes are TRBV20-1 and TRBJ1-3, with 7 bases aligning to TRBD1. J gave up 8 bases and V 3 bases, and 4 bases lay outside the gene matches. Germline V gene lookup returns CDR1 DFQATT and CDR2 SNEGSKA (reference sequence). CDR3 size: 12 residues. CDR3 protein: CSASPGGYTIYF. DNA of the CDR3: TGCAGTGCTAGCCCAGGGGGGTACACCATATATTTT.

The rearrangement uses TRBV11-2 and TRBJ2-5; 10 bases are a match to TRBD2. The CDR3 loop spans 18 amino acids. Germline loops: CDR1 SGHAT, CDR2 FQNNGV. The ends lost 2 bases at V and 4 bases at J; junction bases unmatched: 13. The DNA of the CDR3 is TGTGCCAGCAGCTTACGTCCCCCTAGCGGGAGTTTTGGAGAGACCCAGTACTTC. Translating it yields CASSLRPPSGSFGETQYF.

This clonotype came up once. Since a much larger clone is just one base distant, this may be a read error. The chain uses TRBV20-1 and TRBJ1-1; D gene unclear. The CDR3 contains 13 residues. V was pared by 8 bases and J by 5 bases, with 18 bases between. Germline V gene data show CDR1 as DFQATT and CDR2 as SNEGSKA (reference sequence). CDR3 nucleotide sequence: TGCAGTACTGGGAGGGTGAGCTTTACTGAAGCTTTCTTT. Translated, it gives CSTGRVSFTEAFF.

This clonotype was seen a handful of times. This chain links TRBV12-3 or TRBV12-4 with TRBJ2-3; D is unclear. This CDR3 contains 14 residues. The germline V and J ends were trimmed by 2 bases and 0 bases, with 6 bases remaining between them. The DNA of the CDR3 is TGTGCCAGCAGTTTAAGGTCGAGCACAGATACGCAGTATTTT. It codes for CASSLRSSTDTQYF.

There are many counts of this clonotype. This chain links TRBV7-3 with TRBJ2-1, with 9 nucleotides matching TRBD2. Germline loops: CDR1 SGHTA, CDR2 FQGTGA. The CDR3 consists of 15 residues. J gave up 9 bases and V 5 bases, and 11 bases lay outside the gene matches. CDR3 protein: CASSPTGTSLREQFF. The DNA of the CDR3 is TGTGCCAGCAGCCCAACCGGGACTAGCCTCCGTGAGCAGTTCTTC.

This clonotype has a handful of counts. CDR3 residues: CASRPGQETQYF. In DNA, the CDR3 is TGTGCCAGCCGGCCGGGGCAAGAGACCCAGTACTTC. The J gene is TRBJ2-5, the V gene TRBV12-3 or TRBV12-4; D may be TRBD2 (5 bases). CDR3 length: 12 residues. Trimming stripped 8 bases from V and 2 bases from J, with 9 bases between.

This clonotype has a count of ten or more. J is TRBJ2-7 and V is TRBV2, with D unclear. CDR1 and CDR2 from the germline V gene are SNHLY and FYNNEI. The V end was cut by 1 base, the J end by 5 bases, with 6 bases between. There are 12 residues in the CDR3. The CDR3: CASSEDVDEQYF. The CDR3 DNA follows: TGTGCCAGCAGTGAAGACGTCGACGAGCAGTACTTC.

The table lists this clonotype with a few counts. J is TRBJ1-2 and V is TRBV24-1; 7 bases map to TRBD1. The CDR3 covers 15 residues. CDR1 and CDR2 (germline): KGHDR, SFDVKD. The J segment lost 2 bases and the V segment lost 3 bases, leaving 5 bases of the junction unmatched. The CDR3 coding sequence is TGTGCCACCAGTGATCTACAACAGGGGAACTATGGCTACACCTTC. It translates to CATSDLQQGNYGYTF.

This clonotype came up a few times. A read error may produce the germline difference seen at one junction end. V is TRBV5-1 and J is TRBJ1-2, with 10 bases lining up with TRBD1. CDR3 length equals 17 residues. Germline V CDR1 and CDR2: SGHRS, YFSETQ. CDR3 protein: CASSLIPGTGERKGYAF. Here the CDR3 DNA reads TGCGCCAGCAGCTTAATCCCTGGGACAGGGGAAAGGAAGGGCTACGCCTTC.

This clonotype was counted ten times or more. J is TRBJ1-6 and V is TRBV27; 7 nucleotides match TRBD1. The CDR3 extends over 14 amino acids. The V gene's germline CDR1 is MNHEY and CDR2 SMNVEV (reference sequence). J was trimmed by 10 bases and V by 6 bases; bases with no gene match: 9. The CDR3 bases are TGTGCCAGCAGGTCCAGGGGGAAGTCATCACCCCTCCACTTT. Protein: CASRSRGKSSPLHF.

This clonotype was seen at least ten times. The chain carries TRBV5-1 and TRBJ1-2; 8 bases line up with TRBD1. The germline V gene encodes CDR1 SGHRS and CDR2 YFSETQ. The CDR3 runs to 15 residues. The V segment lost 4 bases and the J segment 4 bases; nucleotides outside the gene matches: 9. The CDR3 loop is CASSQGGTGGYGYTF. CDR3 sequence (DNA): TGCGCCAGCAGCCAAGGCGGGACAGGAGGCTATGGCTACACCTTC.

At least ten counts were recorded for this clonotype. The chain is built from TRBV5-1 and TRBJ2-2; D is possibly TRBD2 (5 bases). This CDR3 spans 16 amino acids. Germline V CDR1 and CDR2: SGHRS, YFSETQ. V gave up 5 bases and J gave up 0 bases, with 14 bases separating them. CDR3 coding DNA: TGCGCCAGCAGGAATTGGCGGACTCCGAACACCGGGGAGCTGTTTTTT. Translated, it gives CASRNWRTPNTGELFF.

This clonotype has just a few counts. The V call is TRBV20-1, the J call TRBJ1-3; weak D call: TRBD1 (5 bases). CDR3 size: 15 residues. Germline-derived CDR1 and CDR2 are DFQATT and SNEGSKA (reference sequence). V was clipped by 0 bases and J by 4 bases, with 13 bases between them. The CDR3 reads CSARDPTRGGNTIYF. CDR3 DNA: TGCAGTGCTAGAGATCCAACCCGGGGGGGAAACACCATATATTTT.

This clonotype was observed at least ten times. The chain couples TRBV12-3 or TRBV12-4 to TRBJ2-3; D possibly corresponds to TRBD2 (5 bases). Trimming removed 5 bases at V and 8 bases at J, with 17 bases between. The CDR3 spans 14 residues. The CDR3 protein is CASSPPLDLGTQYF. The CDR3 DNA reads TGTGCCAGCAGTCCGCCACTAGACCTGGGTACGCAGTATTTT.

As for this clonotype: Possible read error: a much larger clone is one base away. The chain carries TRBV11-1 and TRBJ2-3; D remains unclear. CDR3 size: 12 residues. The germline V gene encodes CDR1 SGHAT and CDR2 FQDESV (reference sequence). DNA of the CDR3: TGTGCCAGCAGCTTTGCGGCAGATACGCAGTGTTTT. The encoded protein is CASSFAADTQCF.

This clonotype was found many times. This chain joins TRBV14 and TRBJ2-3, with 7 bases lining up with TRBD2. Germline assignment: CDR1 SGHDN and CDR2 FVKESK. The CDR3 runs to 16 residues. V lost 2 bases and J lost 5; bases outside the gene matches: 10. The CDR3 reads CASSQRRRELVDTQYF. The CDR3, as DNA: TGTGCCAGCAGCCAACGCCGGCGGGAGTTGGTAGATACGCAGTATTTT. Looking up the rest from reference TRBV14 and TRBJ2-3 gives the full variable domain: EAGVTQFPSHSVIEKGQTVTLRCDPISGHDNLYWYRRVMGKEIKFLLHFVKESKQDESGMPNNRFLAERTGGTYSTLKVQPAELEDSGVYFCASSQRRRELVDTQYFGPGTRLTVL.

Many counts were recorded for this clonotype. The CDR3: CASSPFRELNTEAFF. In DNA form, the CDR3 reads TGCGCCAGCAGCCCGTTTAGGGAACTGAACACTGAAGCTTTCTTT. The gene calls are TRBV5-1 and TRBJ1-1; D call uncertain. Trimming left V 4 bases short and J 0 bases short, with 13 bases between. This CDR3 comprises 15 residues. CDR1 and CDR2 from the germline V gene are SGHRS and YFSETQ. The variable domain in full, with the rest retrieved from reference TRBV5-1 and TRBJ1-1, is KAGVTQTPRYLIKTRGQQVTLSCSPISGHRSVSWYQQTPGQGLQFLFEYFSETQRNKGNFPGRFSGRQFSNSRSEMNVSTLELGDSALYLCASSPFRELNTEAFFGQGTRLTVV.